The rows below give T cell receptor beta chains drawn from one sample of a study of T cell repertoires in cytomegalovirus infection. TCRdb used MiXCR to reprocess the reads, holding one entry per CDR3 protein. The sample consists of 350,000 to 550,000 distinct CDR3 sequences, about a third of them appearing once. Sequencing was performed on PBMCs. These receptors were taken from a human donor in good health (CMV status not recorded). Some clones in this sample may be carry-over from other donors' samples. Each CDR3 is given with its conserved first and last residue.

CDR3	J	V
CASSPSGGSSYEQYF	TRBJ2-7	TRBV7-6
CASSLFVSDSPLHF	TRBJ1-6	TRBV28
CSARVLGTGRGNQPQHF	TRBJ1-5	TRBV20-1
CASTNPGFAGYTF	TRBJ1-2	TRBV6-5
CASSLIDNEQFF	TRBJ2-1	TRBV7-8
CASSPTGESGYTF	TRBJ1-2	TRBV12-3/TRBV12-4
CASSQRTGGDSNQPQHF	TRBJ1-5	TRBV4-2
CASNIAGATGELFF	TRBJ2-2	TRBV6-6
CASSYSNRPVAPYEQYF	TRBJ2-7	TRBV6-6
CASSLMGTSNYGYTF	TRBJ1-2	TRBV7-2
CASSLYTGGTGANVLTF	TRBJ2-6	TRBV11-2
CASSYSTIQETQYF	TRBJ2-5	TRBV6-2/TRBV6-3